This TCR beta chain was obtained from a study of blood T cell repertoires in COVID-19. Looking at the study overall: Sample material is recorded as cDNA or gDNA derived from T cells, B-cell-depleted T cells, or PBMCs.

As handled by the study authors: Using reference gene primer amplification, nucleated cell counts were estimated. Sequenced by immunoSEQ multiplex PCR; TCRdb stores in-frame clones only, minus some. The V and J calls and clone size come from that table; D and trimming were worked out from the DNA. This table has tens of thousands of clones, about four fifths appearing once. V was cut by 0 bases and J by 6 bases, with 19 bases left in between. Germline values: CDR1 SGDLS, CDR2 YYNGEE. The CDR3 covers 17 residues. Sequencing input: peripheral blood. V and J are TRBV9 and TRBJ2-1; perhaps TRBD2 as D (5 bases). The source is a human donor in a cohort sampled during active COVID-19. CDR3 sequence: CASSVDPPGMLGNEQFF. As DNA, the CDR3 is TGTGCCAGCAGCGTAGACCCCCCCGGGATGTTAGGCAATGAGCAGTTCTTC.